This TCR beta chain was sequenced in a study of siplizumab effects on memory and regulatory T cells. General study findings and limits: Naive versus memory phenotype went unassigned for roughly 75-96% of proliferating CD4+ or CD8+ clones. In siplizumab cultures, the suppressive function of proliferating Tregs remained unconfirmed.

Trimming pared 2 bases from V and 0 bases from J, leaving 8 bases between. Germline lookup yields CDR1 SGHNT and CDR2 YYREEE (reference sequence). This CDR3 region has 14 residues. The table lists this clone with a count of one. Its specificity is unknown. Measured with immunoSEQ multiplex PCR; TCRdb has only the in-frame clones, and not every one. The data show about 82,000 clones, 87% seen once. The TCR comes from a human donor in good health. The sequenced sample was Tregs sorted from blood. V and J are TRBV5-4 and TRBJ2-5; D possibly corresponds to TRBD2 (6 bases). The CDR3 protein is CASSFGTHQETQYF. The CDR3 nucleotides read TGTGCCAGCAGCTTCGGGACTCACCAAGAGACCCAGTACTTC.